This T cell receptor beta chain is from a study of CD8+CD57+ T cells in acquired aplastic anemia. Study-wide background: Sorted CD4+ and CD8+ cells yielded DNA averaging around 3.2 ug. Regarding the study as a whole: The CD8+ Simpson's diversity of patients and controls was not significantly different. Comparison of patients with controls identified around 30 shared CD8+ CDR3 sequences.

A remark on this clonotype: The antigen remains undetermined.

Those patients picked for sequencing had displayed CD8+CD57+ cell expansion on flow cytometry. The enrolled patients all had severe acquired aplastic anemia. CDR3 and TCR beta VDJ profiling relied on a genomic DNA template. MiXCR, run by TCRdb on the reads, gives a single entry per CDR3 protein. Among roughly 180,000 distinct CDR3 sequences listed, 63% were seen once. Germline V CDR1 and CDR2: ENHRY, SYGVKD. The CDR3 sequence is 13 residues long. Trimming removed 6 bases at V and 5 bases at J, with 13 bases between. The clonotype originates from a human donor with aplastic anemia. The gene calls are TRBV10-3 and TRBJ2-5, with D perhaps TRBD2 (5 bases). The specimen was sorted CD4+, CD8+, or CD8+CD57+ T cells (not recorded which) from PBMCs. CDR3 residues: CAISLREKETQYF. The CDR3 bases are TGTGCCATCAGCTTGAGGGAGAAGGAGACCCAGTACTTC.